A single sample is the source of the 30 T cell receptor beta chains below, sequenced in a study of blood T cell repertoires in COVID-19. TCRdb's copy holds only in-frame clones and misses some; the assay was immunoSEQ multiplex PCR. The data hold around 140,000 clones, with 80% to 90% observed a single time. Sequences were obtained from PBMCs or T cells enriched from blood (not recorded which). Receptors were obtained from a woman aged 45-60 years with acute COVID-19.

The V and J genes are TRBV27 and TRBJ1-5; a weak D match, TRBD1 (6 bases). The CDR3 sequence is 13 residues long. V was clipped by 2 bases and J by 7 bases, with 9 bases between them. The germline gives CDR1 MNHEY, CDR2 SMNVEV (reference sequence). CDR3 bases: TGTGCCAGCAGTTTACTAGGACAGCAGCCCCAGCATTTT. It codes for CASSLLGQQPQHF.

The V call is TRBV12-2, the J call TRBJ2-7; the table's D call, TRBD2, was not checked against the DNA. TRBV12-2 is annotated as a pseudogene. The CDR3 totals 12 residues. This CDR3 is CASRSLEYEQYF. In DNA form, the CDR3 reads TGTGCAAGTCGCAGTCTGGAGTACGAGCAGTACTTC.

The J gene is TRBJ2-3, the V gene TRBV2; possible D gene TRBD2, 5 bases. Germline V CDR1 and CDR2: SNHLY, FYNNEI. This CDR3 is 14 amino acids long. The V end lost 8 bases, the J end lost 2 bases, and 14 bases lay between the germline ends. CDR3 in amino acids: CASGETRITDTQYF. In DNA, the CDR3 is TGTGCCAGCGGGGAGACTCGTATCACAGATACGCAGTATTTT. The variable domain in full, with the rest retrieved from reference TRBV2 and TRBJ2-3, is EPEVTQTPSHQVTQMGQEVILRCVPISNHLYFYWYRQILGQKVEFLVSFYNNEISEKSEIFDDQFSVERPDGSNFTLKIRSTKLEDSAMYFCASGETRITDTQYFGPGTRLTVL.

The gene calls are TRBV27 and TRBJ1-2; D gene uncertain. V was cut by 3 bases and J by 7 bases, with 12 bases left in between. From germline, CDR1 is MNHEY and CDR2 SMNVEV (reference sequence). The CDR3 loop spans 13 amino acids. CDR3 sequence (DNA): TGTGCCAGCAGTTTTGGCAGGTCTCGTGGCTACACCTTC. Residues: CASSFGRSRGYTF.

This chain links TRBV19 with TRBJ2-7, with TRBD2 as a possible D gene (6 bases). The CDR3 totals 13 residues. V lost 6 bases and J lost 0, with 9 bases in between. Germline V gene data show CDR1 as LNHDA and CDR2 as SQIVND (reference sequence). The CDR3 DNA sequence: TGTGCCAGTAGAGAGACTAGCTCCTACGAGCAGTACTTC. Residues: CASRETSSYEQYF.

The chain carries TRBV4-2 and TRBJ1-2; 11 bases fit TRBD1. CDR3 length: 15 residues. Germline V gene sequence: CDR1 LGHNA, CDR2 YNFKEQ. J lost 6 bases, V lost 4 bases, and 7 bases had no gene match. The CDR3 loop reads CASSRTGGALDGYTF. CDR3 bases: TGTGCCAGCAGCCGGACAGGGGGCGCTTTGGATGGCTACACCTTC.

V is TRBV5-6 and J is TRBJ2-7; the D is unclear. CDR3 length equals 15 residues. The germline V gene has CDR1 SGHDT and CDR2 YYEEEE. With 3 bases removed from V and 3 bases from J, the gap between germline ends came to 16 bases. The CDR3 sequence is CASSWRGSHRYEQYF. The CDR3 region has the DNA TGTGCCAGCAGCTGGAGAGGCAGTCATCGCTACGAGCAGTACTTC.

This clone occurred once. The chain recombines TRBV5-4 with TRBJ1-1; D ambiguous. Trimming took off 4 bases at V and 5 bases at J, with 12 bases between the two ends. The germline V gene has CDR1 SGHNT and CDR2 YYREEE (reference sequence). The CDR3 spans 13 residues. The CDR3 spells CASSRDLVTEAFF. DNA for the CDR3: TGTGCCAGCAGCCGTGACCTAGTTACTGAAGCTTTCTTT.

This rearrangement joins TRBV29-1 to TRBJ1-1, with D maybe TRBD1 (6 bases). CDR1 and CDR2 from the germline V gene are SQVTM and ANQGSEA. Trimming shortened V by 6 bases and J by 0 bases, and 11 bases separated the two germline ends. The CDR3 is made up of 13 amino acids. CDR3 in amino acids: CSVAGTLNTEAFF. Here the CDR3 DNA reads TGCAGCGTAGCCGGGACACTGAACACTGAAGCTTTCTTT.

The table lists this clone with a few counts. The chain combines TRBV19 with TRBJ1-3; D unresolved. CDR1 is LNHDA and CDR2 is SQIVND in the germline V gene (reference sequence). Trimming took off 7 bases at V and 4 bases at J, with 5 bases between the two ends. There are 11 residues in the CDR3. CDR3 DNA sequence: TGTGCCAGTACCTACGGAAACACCATATATTTT. Encoded protein: CASTYGNTIYF.

V is TRBV6-1 and J is TRBJ2-2, with a possible D match to TRBD2 (7 bases). Per germline, CDR1 MNHNS and CDR2 SASEGT. The CDR3 spans 18 residues. V dropped 2 bases and J dropped 0 bases, with 16 bases sitting between them. This CDR3 reads CASSERIAGAANTGELFF. The DNA for the CDR3 is TGTGCCAGCAGTGAAAGGATCGCGGGGGCCGCGAACACCGGGGAGCTGTTTTTT.

This clone came up many times. The genes are TRBV3-1 (or the pseudogene TRBV3-2) and TRBJ2-3; weak D call: TRBD1 (7 bases). With 0 bases removed from V and 2 bases from J, the gap between germline ends came to 21 bases. CDR1 is LGHDT and CDR2 is YNNKEL in the germline V gene (reference sequence). This CDR3 spans 19 amino acids. The CDR3 DNA reads TGTGCCAGCAGCCAAGAGGGGCCCTTGAGGGGGCGGGACACAGATACGCAGTATTTT. Residues: CASSQEGPLRGRDTDTQYF.

This rearrangement joins TRBV19 to TRBJ1-5, with D unresolved. This CDR3 is 13 amino acids long. Germline assignment: CDR1 LNHDA and CDR2 SQIVND (reference sequence). V gave up 5 bases and J gave up 7 bases, with 12 bases separating them. CDR3 nucleotides: TGTGCCAGTAGTGGGCAGGCCGGCCAGCCCCAGCATTTT. Protein: CASSGQAGQPQHF.

The chain carries TRBV7-2 and TRBJ2-7; tentative D call: TRBD1 (6 bases). The V end lost 1 base, the J end lost 7 bases, and 17 bases lay between the germline ends. Germline V CDR1 and CDR2: SGHTA, FQGNSA. This CDR3 spans 15 amino acids. CDR3 bases: TGTGCCAGCAGCTTAGTGAGGGGGTCGGGGAGTGAGCAGTACTTC. It is translated as CASSLVRGSGSEQYF.

This clone occurred once. The chain couples TRBV21-1 to TRBJ2-7; TRBD2 is the table's D call and was not checked against the DNA. TRBV21-1 is listed as a pseudogene. There are 14 residues in the CDR3. CDR3 in DNA: TGTGCCAGCAGCGTAGGGAGCTTCTCCTACGAGCAGTACTTC. Amino acids: CASSVGSFSYEQYF.

V usage is TRBV28 and J usage is TRBJ2-2; D possibly corresponds to TRBD1 (6 bases). V shed 7 bases and J shed 5 bases, with 14 bases lying between them. This CDR3 region has 14 residues. Germline loops: CDR1 MDHEN, CDR2 SYDVKM. The CDR3 DNA reads TGTGCCAGCATTCCCGGCCAGGGGACCGGGGAGCTGTTTTTT. It is translated as CASIPGQGTGELFF.

This sequence joins TRBV11-1 and TRBJ2-2, with 8 bases that match TRBD1. The CDR3 loop spans 17 amino acids. The germline V gene has CDR1 SGHAT and CDR2 FQDESV (reference sequence). The junction had 7 bases not matched to a gene; V was cut back by 0 bases and J by 4 bases. The chain's CDR3 is CASSLAGQGAFTGELFF. CDR3 in DNA: TGTGCCAGCAGCTTAGCGGGTCAGGGGGCTTTCACCGGGGAGCTGTTTTTT.

The CDR3 DNA is TGTGCCTGGAGCTGGACAGTCAACTATGGCTACACCTTC. It is translated as CAWSWTVNYGYTF. The chain has TRBV30 and TRBJ1-2; the D gene is possibly TRBD1 (6 bases). The germline V gene encodes CDR1 GTSNPN and CDR2 SVGIG (reference sequence). The length of the CDR3 is 13 residues. The V end lost 3 bases, the J end lost 2 bases, and 10 bases lay between the germline ends. The full variable domain, its missing parts supplied by reference TRBV30 and TRBJ1-2, is SQTIHQWPATLVQPVGSPLSLECTVEGTSNPNLYWYRQAAGRGLQLLFYSVGIGQISSEVPQNLSASRPQDRQFILSSKKLLLSDSGFYLCAWSWTVNYGYTFGSGTRLTVV.

The V gene is TRBV5-1, the J gene TRBJ2-3; 10 positions match TRBD1. Germline values: CDR1 SGHRS, CDR2 YFSETQ. V shed 5 bases and J 2 bases; nucleotides not matched to a gene: 5. This CDR3 comprises 15 residues. The CDR3 DNA sequence: TGCGCCAGCAGTAGGACAGGGGGATTCACAGATACGCAGTATTTT. Protein product: CASSRTGGFTDTQYF. The whole variable domain, filled in from reference TRBV5-1 and TRBJ2-3, reads KAGVTQTPRYLIKTRGQQVTLSCSPISGHRSVSWYQQTPGQGLQFLFEYFSETQRNKGNFPGRFSGRQFSNSRSEMNVSTLELGDSALYLCASSRTGGFTDTQYFGPGTRLTVL.

The chain uses TRBV7-2 and TRBJ1-6, with D perhaps TRBD1 (5 bases). The V and J ends lost 4 bases and 5 bases respectively, with 15 bases between them. CDR3 length: 16 amino acids. The germline V gene encodes CDR1 SGHTA and CDR2 FQGNSA. CDR3 bases: TGTGCCAGCAGCTGGGACTCCGAGGCGAATAATTCACCCCTCCACTTT. It translates to CASSWDSEANNSPLHF.

CDR3 residues: CASSPDAGDTGELFF. The CDR3 bases are TGTGCCAGCAGCCCAGATGCCGGAGACACCGGGGAGCTGTTTTTT. The chain combines TRBV5-4 with TRBJ2-2; D is uncertain. Germline V CDR1 and CDR2: SGHNT, YYREEE (reference sequence). The V gene lost 4 bases and the J gene lost 3 bases, with 13 bases spanning the gap. This CDR3 is 15 amino acids long.

The rearrangement uses TRBV5-1 and TRBJ1-5, with D possibly being TRBD1 (5 bases). Germline-derived CDR1 and CDR2 are SGHRS and YFSETQ. CDR3 length: 15 residues. Trimming removed 3 bases at V and 4 bases at J, with 14 bases between. The CDR3, as DNA: TGCGCCAGCAGCTCCGTCGGCGGGGCTAATCAGCCCCAGCATTTT. Its translation is CASSSVGGANQPQHF.

The chain has TRBV11-2 and TRBJ1-5; D is perhaps TRBD1 (5 bases). Between the trimmed V and J ends, which lost 1 base and 4 bases, there was a span of 8 bases. CDR3 size: 14 residues. CDR1 and CDR2 from the germline V gene are SGHAT and FQNNGV. The CDR3 loop is CASSLAGGNQPQHF. CDR3 in DNA: TGTGCCAGCAGCTTAGCGGGGGGTAATCAGCCCCAGCATTTT.

The J gene is TRBJ1-5, the V gene TRBV28, with 7 bases that match TRBD1. Unmatched junction bases numbered 6, after V lost 5 bases and J lost 2 bases. The CDR3 length is 15 residues. Germline V gene data show CDR1 as MDHEN and CDR2 as SYDVKM. CDR3 protein: CASSQTGIGNQPQHF. The CDR3 DNA reads as TGTGCCAGCAGTCAGACAGGGATTGGCAATCAGCCCCAGCATTTT.

This chain connects TRBV9 to TRBJ1-1; D gene uncertain. The ends were cut back, 4 bases at V and 6 bases at J, with 22 bases in the middle. This CDR3 is built from 16 residues. Germline V gives CDR1 SGDLS, CDR2 YYNGEE. The CDR3 here is CASSSGRPWGDSEAFF. CDR3 nucleotide sequence: TGTGCCAGCAGCTCAGGTAGGCCATGGGGAGATTCTGAAGCTTTCTTT.

CDR3 DNA: TGTGCCAGCAGTAAGCTAGCGAACACCGGGGAGCTGTTTTTT. This translates into CASSKLANTGELFF. The chain uses TRBV6-2 or TRBV6-3 and TRBJ2-2; D is unresolved. CDR1 is MNHEY and CDR2 is SVGEGT in the germline V gene. The V gene lost 5 bases and the J gene lost 0 bases, with 7 bases spanning the gap. This CDR3 contains 14 residues.

This chain connects TRBV5-1 to TRBJ1-1; D may be TRBD1 (5 bases). Trimming removed 2 bases from V and 0 bases from J, with 8 bases in between. Germline V gene data show CDR1 as SGHRS and CDR2 as YFSETQ. This CDR3 has 14 residues. The CDR3 reads CASSFDSMNTEAFF. CDR3 sequence (DNA): TGCGCCAGCAGCTTCGACAGTATGAACACTGAAGCTTTCTTT.

The table lists this clone with a count of one. The chain uses TRBV9 and TRBJ1-6; TRBD1 might be the D (6 bases). V gave up 4 bases and J gave up 6 bases, with 14 bases separating them. This CDR3 has 15 amino acids. Germline V gives CDR1 SGDLS, CDR2 YYNGEE. The CDR3 protein is CASSPPDRPNSPLHF. The CDR3 DNA follows: TGTGCCAGCAGCCCTCCGGACAGACCTAATTCACCCCTCCACTTT.

The chain has TRBV12-3 or TRBV12-4 and TRBJ2-1; D remains unclear. CDR3 size: 13 residues. V was pared by 7 bases and J by 3 bases, with 10 bases between. CDR3 sequence (DNA): TGTGCCAGCAACCCCTCCGGCTACAATGAGCAGTTCTTC. Translating it yields CASNPSGYNEQFF.

The J gene is TRBJ1-5, the V gene TRBV4-2; 7 bases fit TRBD1. CDR3 length equals 14 residues. After removal of 2 bases from V and 4 bases from J, the junction contained 2 bases not matched to a gene. Germline lookup yields CDR1 LGHNA and CDR2 YNFKEQ. CDR3 amino acids: CASSQQTGNQPQHF. The CDR3 DNA follows: TGTGCCAGCAGCCAACAGACAGGGAATCAGCCCCAGCATTTT.